The present TCR beta chain was sequenced within a study of blood T cell repertoires in COVID-19. Libraries were prepared by immunoSEQ multiplex PCR; TCRdb keeps only in-frame clonotypes and omits some of them. Of some 200,000 clones in the sample, approximately 87% are singletons; the top ten hold over 0.7%. This clone appeared a few times. V shed 4 bases and J 3 bases; nucleotides not matched to a gene: 12. The CDR3 sequence is 17 residues long. Looked up from germline, CDR1 is LGHDT and CDR2 is YNNKEL (reference sequence). Sequenced: peripheral blood. The chain links TRBV3-1 (or the pseudogene TRBV3-2) to TRBJ2-3; TRBD2 matches at 8 bases. The receptor's source is a woman between 18 and 29 years old who had recovered from COVID-19. Here the CDR3 DNA reads TGTGCCAGCAGCCCCCTCGGAGCGGGGGTAGTAACAGATACGCAGTATTTT. Encoded protein: CASSPLGAGVVTDTQYF.